A single sample is the source of the 10 T cell receptor beta chains below, sequenced in a study of response to subunit inactivated influenza vaccine. TCRdb reanalysed the RT-PCR reads using MiXCR and keeps one entry per CDR3 protein. The sample comprises about 520,000 distinct CDR3 sequences, about 25% of which are singletons, and around 2% rests with the top ten. Here the sequenced sample was CD4+ T cells sorted from PBMCs, taken about 5 days after vaccination. These receptors came from a man in his fifties who received an inactivated influenza vaccine.

This rearrangement joins TRBV20-1 to TRBJ2-3; 10 bases align to TRBD2. V dropped 7 bases and J dropped 0; count of bases not matched to a gene: 10. Germline-derived CDR1 and CDR2 are DFQATT and SNEGSKA (reference sequence). The CDR3 is 16 amino acids. The CDR3: CSVPSGRGPSTDTQYF. The CDR3 nucleotides read TGCAGTGTTCCCAGCGGGAGGGGTCCTAGCACAGATACGCAGTATTTT.

The chain is built from TRBV10-3 and TRBJ1-2; TRBD1 matches 8 bases. The CDR3 covers 15 residues. V gave up 2 bases and J gave up 6 bases; unmatched junction bases: 8. Germline V gene data show CDR1 as ENHRY and CDR2 as SYGVKD. DNA for the CDR3: TGTGCCATCAGTGAGGACCGGACAGGGTCTGATGGCTACACCTTC. Its translation: CAISEDRTGSDGYTF.

This chain links TRBV19 with TRBJ2-1, with TRBD2 as a possible D gene (6 bases). Trimming cost V 7 bases and J 0 bases, with 13 bases left between them. Germline CDR1 reads LNHDA; CDR2 reads SQIVND (reference sequence). This CDR3 has 15 amino acids. In nucleotides, the CDR3 is TGTGCCAGTACCTTTAGCGGAAGCTCCTACAATGAGCAGTTCTTC. Its translation is CASTFSGSSYNEQFF.

This clonotype came up many times. The CDR3 sequence is CSVELQGLQQYF. The CDR3 DNA follows: TGCAGCGTTGAACTTCAGGGACTCCAGCAGTACTTC. This chain connects TRBV29-1 to TRBJ2-7, with TRBD2 as a possible D gene (6 bases). CDR3 length: 12 amino acids. The germline CDR1 and CDR2 sequences are SQVTM and ANQGSEA. V shed 2 bases and J shed 8 bases, with 13 bases lying between them.

The chain links TRBV20-1 to TRBJ2-1, with D unclear. Trimming removed 8 bases from V and 0 bases from J, with 14 bases in between. CDR1 is DFQATT, CDR2 SNEGSKA, per germline (reference sequence). CDR3 length: 14 amino acids. The CDR3 DNA follows: TGCAGTACTTTGGCGGAAAGCTCCTACAATGAGCAGTTCTTC. The encoded protein is CSTLAESSYNEQFF.

The CDR3 DNA is TGCGCCAACGCAGGGGACAGGCGGCTGGCGGGAGGAGGGTCCTACAATGAGCAGTTCTTC. The encoded protein is CANAGDRRLAGGGSYNEQFF. The V and J genes are TRBV5-1 and TRBJ2-1; D is possibly TRBD1 or TRBD2 (8 bases each). The V gene lost 9 bases and the J gene lost 1 base, with 32 bases spanning the gap. CDR1 is SGHRS and CDR2 is YFSETQ in the germline V gene. The length of the CDR3 is 20 residues.

As concerns this clonotype: An end of the junction differs from the germline gene, which may be a read error. V is TRBV2 and J is TRBJ2-3; D ambiguous. The CDR3 covers 12 residues. Germline V gene data show CDR1 as SNHLY and CDR2 as FYNNEI. The CDR3 protein is CASREGSNTQYF. The DNA of the CDR3 is TGTGCCAGCAGGGAAGGGTCGAATACGCAGTATTTT.

This clonotype showed up just once. This sequence joins TRBV6-4 and TRBJ2-1; the match to TRBD2 covers 8 bases. Germline assignment: CDR1 MRHNA and CDR2 SNTAGT. V was clipped by 7 bases and J by 6 bases; unmatched bases: 11. This CDR3 contains 15 residues. CDR3 sequence: CASILTSGRGNEQFF. The CDR3 nucleotides are TGTGCCAGCATTCTTACCAGCGGGAGAGGCAATGAGCAGTTCTTC.

This clonotype showed up just a few times. The chain is built from TRBV4-3 and TRBJ2-1, with a tentative D call TRBD1 (6 bases). Germline CDR1 LGHNA, CDR2 YSLEER. Trimming pared 4 bases from V and 9 bases from J, leaving 13 bases between. This CDR3 region has 13 residues. In DNA form, the CDR3 reads TGCGCCAGCAGCCTGGGGGCGATTGGTGAGCAGTTCTTC. This sequence encodes CASSLGAIGEQFF.

This clonotype has a count of ten or more. The chain is built from TRBV20-1 and TRBJ2-2; no clear D gene. Germline V gene sequence: CDR1 DFQATT, CDR2 SNEGSKA (reference sequence). This CDR3 comprises 13 residues. Trimming left V 3 bases short and J 6 bases short, with 11 bases between. CDR3 DNA sequence: TGCAGTGCTAGCGGACGAGTATCCGGGGAGCTGTTTTTT. Translating it yields CSASGRVSGELFF.